The 28 T cell receptor beta chains listed next were all sequenced from one sample in a study of cytomegalovirus exposure and HLA in healthy donors (dated by TCRdb to 2016 to 2017). The library was generated by the immunoSEQ multiplex PCR assay. TCRdb limited this immuneACCESS table to in-frame rearrangements with V and J called. A share of clones is missing; checked studies link under half to unresolved V genes, and the rest is unexplained. The sample includes under 250,000 clones, with 87% observed a single time. Of the sample, around 13% is held by the ten largest clones. The sequenced sample was PBMCs. All receptors derive from a man aged 18 to 30 in good health and CMV-seropositive.

The chain recombines TRBV5-1 with TRBJ2-7, with D perhaps TRBD1 (6 bases). Germline CDR1 is SGHRS and CDR2 is YFSETQ. With 0 bases removed from V and 4 bases from J, the gap between germline ends came to 14 bases. The CDR3 totals 15 residues. CDR3: CASSLASGTPYEQYF. Here the CDR3 DNA reads TGCGCCAGCAGCTTGGCCTCCGGGACACCGTACGAGCAGTACTTC.

The chain has TRBV6-1 and TRBJ1-5; D is undetermined. V was cut by 5 bases and J by 0 bases, with 8 bases left in between. The CDR3 is made up of 14 amino acids. Germline V CDR1 and CDR2: MNHNS, SASEGT. This CDR3 is CASSQAYSNQPQHF. In DNA, the CDR3 is TGTGCCAGCAGTCAGGCTTATAGCAATCAGCCCCAGCATTTT.

This chain joins TRBV5-4 and TRBJ1-1; D not resolved. This CDR3 is built from 13 residues. CDR1 and CDR2 (germline): SGHNT, YYREEE (reference sequence). Trimming shortened V by 4 bases and J by 1 base, and 8 bases separated the two germline ends. The CDR3 sequence is CASSEHQNTEAFF. The CDR3 region has the DNA TGTGCCAGCAGCGAACACCAGAACACTGAAGCTTTCTTT. Based on the CDR3 plus reference TRBV5-4 and TRBJ1-1, the full variable domain is ETGVTQSPTHLIKTRGQQVTLRCSSQSGHNTVSWYQQALGQGPQFIFQYYREEENGRGNFPPRFSGLQFPNYSSELNVNALELDDSALYLCASSEHQNTEAFFGQGTRLTVV.

The rearrangement joins TRBV5-6 to TRBJ2-7; 9 bases match TRBD2. This CDR3 is 16 amino acids long. J was trimmed by 2 bases and V by 1 base; bases with no gene match: 7. The germline gives CDR1 SGHDT, CDR2 YYEEEE. CDR3 in DNA: TGTGCCAGCAGCTTGATATTTAGCGGGGGTACCTACGAGCAGTACTTC. Encoded protein: CASSLIFSGGTYEQYF.

V usage is TRBV6-1 and J usage is TRBJ2-7, with 7 positions matching TRBD1. This CDR3 spans 15 amino acids. Trimming cost V 5 bases and J 2 bases; bases outside gene matches: 9. Germline-derived CDR1 and CDR2 are MNHNS and SASEGT. CDR3 sequence: CASSIGQAGAYEQYF. The CDR3 DNA reads as TGTGCCAGCAGTATCGGACAGGCCGGGGCCTACGAGCAGTACTTC.

The V gene is TRBV11-3, the J gene TRBJ2-2, with unresolved D. This CDR3 has 13 residues. Germline CDR1 reads SGHNT; CDR2 reads YENEEA. Trimming cost V 1 base and J 4 bases, with 4 bases left between them. Written as DNA, the CDR3 is TGTGCCAGCAGCTTAGTGAGCACCGGGGAGCTGTTTTTT. It translates to CASSLVSTGELFF.

The V and J genes are TRBV6-5 and TRBJ2-1, with 11 bases lining up with TRBD2. The CDR3 consists of 15 residues. Germline values: CDR1 MNHEY, CDR2 SVGAGI. V lost 6 bases and J lost 7; bases outside the gene matches: 8. CDR3 sequence reads: CASSKLAGELNEQFF. The CDR3 coding sequence is TGTGCCAGCAGCAAACTAGCGGGAGAGCTTAATGAGCAGTTCTTC.

V and J are TRBV25-1 and TRBJ1-1, with D unresolved. V was shortened by 11 bases and J by 4 bases, with 20 bases between the two germline ends. This CDR3 spans 14 amino acids. CDR1 MGHDK and CDR2 SYGVNS come from the germline V gene. The CDR3 loop is CASNQAGKSTEAFF. CDR3 in DNA: TGTGCCTCCAATCAGGCCGGTAAGAGCACTGAAGCTTTCTTT.

The CDR3 region has the DNA TGTGCCAGCAGCTTGGGGGTTGCGAACTATGGCTACACCTTC. It specifies CASSLGVANYGYTF. V and J are TRBV5-4 and TRBJ1-2; D is undetermined. Germline-derived CDR1 and CDR2 are SGHNT and YYREEE (reference sequence). Trimming pared 0 bases from V and 2 bases from J, leaving 8 bases between. The CDR3 is 14 residues long.

This clone was counted once. The sample holds other DNA sequences that translate to the same CDR3. DNA of the CDR3: TGCGCCAGCAGCTCTACGGGGTCTAACTATGGCTACACCTTC. This encodes CASSSTGSNYGYTF. The genes are TRBV5-1 and TRBJ1-2; no firm D call. Germline assignment: CDR1 SGHRS and CDR2 YFSETQ. CDR3 length: 14 amino acids. The V and J ends lost 3 bases and 0 bases respectively, with 9 bases between them.

The chain combines TRBV28 with TRBJ2-1, with 12 nucleotides matching TRBD2. Germline CDR1 is MDHEN and CDR2 is SYDVKM. V dropped 7 bases and J dropped 9; count of bases not matched to a gene: 7. The CDR3 contains 14 residues. The CDR3 nucleotides are TGTGCCAGCATCGGGACTAGCGGGCGTGGTGAGCAGTTCTTC. It yields the protein CASIGTSGRGEQFF. The full variable domain, its missing parts supplied by reference TRBV28 and TRBJ2-1, is DVKVTQSSRYLVKRTGEKVFLECVQDMDHENMFWYRQDPGLGLRLIYFSYDVKMKEKGDIPEGYSVSREKKERFSLILESASTNQTSMYLCASIGTSGRGEQFFGPGTRLTVL.

The genes are TRBV23-1 and TRBJ2-1; 9 bases map to TRBD2. TRBV23-1 is classed as an ORF, of uncertain function. The CDR3 has 14 amino acids. V trimming: 11 bases; J trimming: 5 bases; junction bases outside the gene matches: 10. The CDR3 loop reads CAGQVAGENNEQFF. As DNA, the CDR3 is TGCGCCGGTCAAGTAGCGGGAGAGAACAATGAGCAGTTCTTC.

The V gene is TRBV7-2, the J gene TRBJ2-7, with 12 bases fitting TRBD1. J lost 7 bases, V lost 6 bases, and 7 bases had no gene match. CDR3 length: 14 residues. Germline CDR1 reads SGHTA; CDR2 reads FQGNSA. The CDR3 loop reads CASRWDRGQGEQYF. CDR3 nucleotides: TGTGCCAGCAGATGGGACAGGGGGCAGGGGGAGCAGTACTTC.

J is TRBJ2-7 and V is TRBV10-3, with D hard to call. The CDR3 totals 11 residues. Trimming took 6 bases from V and 2 from J, leaving 5 bases between them. The V gene's germline CDR1 is ENHRY and CDR2 SYGVKD. CDR3: CAIRAAYEQYF. CDR3 in DNA: TGTGCCATCAGGGCAGCCTACGAGCAGTACTTC.

This chain joins TRBV15 and TRBJ2-1; no clear D gene. CDR3 length: 15 residues. With 1 base removed from V and 4 bases from J, the gap between germline ends came to 11 bases. CDR1 and CDR2 (germline): LNHNV, YYDKDF (reference sequence). The CDR3 region is CATSRGGSSYNEQFF. DNA of the CDR3: TGTGCCACCAGCAGAGGAGGTAGCAGTTACAATGAGCAGTTCTTC.

The chain carries TRBV18 and TRBJ1-1, with TRBD1 as a possible D gene (6 bases). Trimming took 0 bases from V and 4 from J, leaving 12 bases between them. CDR1 is KGHSH, CDR2 LQKENI, per germline. CDR3 length equals 15 residues. CDR3 sequence: CASSPPNRAGTEAFF. In nucleotides, the CDR3 is TGTGCCAGCTCACCACCGAACAGGGCCGGCACTGAAGCTTTCTTT.

The genes are TRBV4-2 and TRBJ2-1; D is uncertain. CDR3 length: 15 amino acids. Trimming shortened V by 5 bases and J by 1 base, and 12 bases separated the two germline ends. Germline values: CDR1 LGHNA, CDR2 YNFKEQ. CDR3 nucleotides: TGTGCCAGCAGCTTGCGAACGGCATCCTACAATGAGCAGTTCTTC. It is translated as CASSLRTASYNEQFF.

V usage is TRBV11-2 and J usage is TRBJ2-5; D gene uncertain. The CDR3 consists of 12 residues. V dropped 5 bases and J dropped 5 bases, with 9 bases sitting between them. CDR1 is SGHAT, CDR2 FQNNGV, per germline. The DNA of the CDR3 is TGTGCCAGCAGCCTATTACGGGAGACCCAGTACTTC. Its protein is CASSLLRETQYF.

The chain links TRBV19 to TRBJ2-7; 11 bases are a match to TRBD1. Germline CDR1 reads LNHDA; CDR2 reads SQIVND (reference sequence). The CDR3 extends over 14 amino acids. The V segment lost 6 bases and the J segment 4 bases; nucleotides outside the gene matches: 5. The CDR3 DNA sequence: TGTGCCAGTAGCCCGGGACAGGGGGAGTACGAGCAGTACTTC. This translates into CASSPGQGEYEQYF.

The gene calls are TRBV5-1 and TRBJ2-7; maybe TRBD1 (6 bases). The CDR3 is 15 amino acids. Germline V CDR1 and CDR2: SGHRS, YFSETQ. Between the trimmed V and J ends, which lost 5 bases and 4 bases, there was a span of 19 bases. In nucleotides, the CDR3 is TGCGCCAGCAGTAGTGACGGACAGAATTCTTACGAGCAGTACTTC. Amino acids: CASSSDGQNSYEQYF. Together with reference TRBV5-1 and TRBJ2-7, the CDR3 gives the full variable domain: KAGVTQTPRYLIKTRGQQVTLSCSPISGHRSVSWYQQTPGQGLQFLFEYFSETQRNKGNFPGRFSGRQFSNSRSEMNVSTLELGDSALYLCASSSDGQNSYEQYFGPGTRLTVT.

This clone was observed a single time. The chain links TRBV2 to TRBJ1-4; no firm D call. The V end lost 4 bases, the J end lost 4 bases, and 4 bases lay between the germline ends. The CDR3 runs to 12 residues. CDR1 SNHLY and CDR2 FYNNEI come from the germline V gene. As DNA, the CDR3 is TGTGCCAGCAGTGTGCGTAATGAAAAACTGTTTTTT. Translated, it gives CASSVRNEKLFF.

The J gene is TRBJ2-7, the V gene TRBV28, with D possibly matching TRBD1 (5 bases). The V gene lost 6 bases and the J gene lost 3 bases, with 15 bases spanning the gap. The CDR3 covers 14 residues. Germline V lookup: CDR1 MDHEN, CDR2 SYDVKM. The CDR3 bases are TGTGCCAGCAGGCCCTCTGGGGCAGGCTACGAGCAGTACTTC. This encodes CASRPSGAGYEQYF.

J is TRBJ2-7 and V is TRBV19; D is ambiguous. The V gene's germline CDR1 is LNHDA and CDR2 SQIVND (reference sequence). The CDR3 loop spans 14 amino acids. Trimming shortened V by 3 bases and J by 3 bases, and 12 bases separated the two germline ends. In DNA, the CDR3 is TGTGCCAGTAGTATTAGGGATAGATTCTACGAGCAGTACTTC. Translation gives CASSIRDRFYEQYF.

The CDR3 DNA is TGTGCCACGGTGCCTACACGGGACAGTCTGGGGCCCTCTGGGGCCAACGTCCTGACTTTC. Translation: CATVPTRDSLGPSGANVLTF. The chain uses TRBV28 and TRBJ2-6, with 7 positions matching TRBD1. Germline assignment: CDR1 MDHEN and CDR2 SYDVKM. V was pared by 10 bases and J by 0 bases, with 21 bases of the junction left unmatched. This CDR3 spans 20 amino acids.

The table lists this clone with a few counts. The chain is built from TRBV19 and TRBJ1-5; D may be TRBD1 (6 bases). V was shortened by 3 bases and J by 5 bases, with 11 bases between the two germline ends. Germline lookup yields CDR1 LNHDA and CDR2 SQIVND (reference sequence). The CDR3 is 14 amino acids. The CDR3 here is CASSIWGGDQPQHF. In DNA form, the CDR3 reads TGTGCCAGTAGTATCTGGGGGGGCGATCAGCCCCAGCATTTT. The full variable domain, completed using reference TRBV19 and TRBJ1-5, is DGGITQSPKYLFRKEGQNVTLSCEQNLNHDAMYWYRQDPGQGLRLIYYSQIVNDFQKGDIAEGYSVSREKKESFPLTVTSAQKNPTAFYLCASSIWGGDQPQHFGDGTRLSIL.

This clone appeared a few times. The rearrangement joins TRBV28 to TRBJ2-1; 12 bases fit TRBD2. V was pared by 5 bases and J by 7 bases, with 9 bases of the junction left unmatched. The CDR3 loop spans 16 amino acids. CDR1 is MDHEN and CDR2 is SYDVKM in the germline V gene. In DNA form, the CDR3 reads TGTGCCAGCAGTCCTACGGGACTAGCGGGTGTAAATGAGCAGTTCTTC. Its protein product is CASSPTGLAGVNEQFF. Filled out from reference TRBV28 and TRBJ2-1, the complete variable domain reads DVKVTQSSRYLVKRTGEKVFLECVQDMDHENMFWYRQDPGLGLRLIYFSYDVKMKEKGDIPEGYSVSREKKERFSLILESASTNQTSMYLCASSPTGLAGVNEQFFGPGTRLTVL.

This rearrangement joins TRBV28 to TRBJ2-3, with D possibly being TRBD1 or TRBD2 (6 bases each). CDR3 length: 15 residues. Per the germline V gene, CDR1 is MDHEN and CDR2 is SYDVKM. V shed 2 bases and J shed 2 bases, with 11 bases lying between them. The CDR3 spells CASSLGGGYTDTQYF. In DNA, the CDR3 is TGTGCCAGCAGTTTAGGAGGGGGTTACACAGATACGCAGTATTTT.

The rearrangement links TRBV6-5 to TRBJ2-2, with D perhaps TRBD2 (6 bases). Germline CDR1 reads MNHEY; CDR2 reads SVGAGI. This CDR3 comprises 13 residues. V lost 4 bases to trimming and J lost 5 bases, with 8 bases between them. CDR3 nucleotide sequence: TGTGCCAGCAGTTTTGCGGGGACCGGGGAGCTGTTTTTT. This sequence encodes CASSFAGTGELFF.